This note documents a single T cell receptor beta chain sequence. Its antigen is as yet unknown. This entry comes from a study of human T cells and chemical hapten exposure. Study-wide findings and caveats: Counts of TCRs above 1 in 1000 frequency stayed unchanged with DPC sensitization.

The junction had 9 bases not matched to a gene; V was cut back by 8 bases and J by 6 bases. Germline loops: CDR1 SQVTM, CDR2 ANQGSEA. This CDR3 has 12 amino acids. Time point in this sample: patch test 1, 2 weeks after DPC sensitization. Documented treatment: therapeutic diphenylcyclopropenone sensitization with weekly scalp DPC. TCRdb passed the RACE reads through MiXCR, listing each CDR3 protein once. The profile covers 370,000 or so distinct CDR3 sequences, with more than 4.5% appearing a single time and under 2.5% taken by the ten largest. V and J are TRBV29-1 and TRBJ1-1; 7 bases line up with TRBD1. This material consisted of whole blood, taken in connection with sensitization to the hapten diphenylcyclopropenone (DPC). This TCR was sampled from a woman between 50 and 59 years old with alopecia areata. Some clones in this sample may be carry-over from other donors' samples. The CDR3: CSSRTGSAEAFF. The CDR3 DNA is TGCAGCAGCCGGACAGGTTCGGCTGAAGCTTTCTTT.